This TCR beta chain was sequenced in a study of beta chain features in type 1 diabetes. Across the whole study: Sorted cells numbering approximately 110,000,000 were examined across all samples.

One heparinised draw, averaging roughly 100 mL, was taken per donor. CD45RO/CCR7/CD25/CD127/CD95/CD27 separated CD4+ naive, central memory, regulatory and stem cell-like memory cells by sorting. This clone showed up just a few times. Its specificity is unknown. Study-level findings and limits: Patients and controls would be equally affected if PCR favored shorter templates.

V lost 6 bases and J 0 bases, leaving 12 bases between the germline ends. The CDR3 has 14 amino acids. Germline values: CDR1 MRHNA, CDR2 SNTAGT. Expressed TCRB transcripts were sequenced after all isolated RNA was converted to cDNA. The repertoire was sequenced with immunoSEQ multiplex PCR; TCRdb's copy has only in-frame clones and lacks some. This table holds about 620,000 clones, 15% to 18% found once. Sequenced material: naive CD4+ T cells from blood. The source of this sequence is a man aged 18 to 29 in good health. The genes are TRBV6-4 and TRBJ2-7; D possibly uses TRBD1 or TRBD2 (5 bases each). The CDR3 reads CASRARDGSYEQYF. For the CDR3, the DNA is TGTGCCAGCAGGGCTAGGGACGGCTCCTACGAGCAGTACTTC.